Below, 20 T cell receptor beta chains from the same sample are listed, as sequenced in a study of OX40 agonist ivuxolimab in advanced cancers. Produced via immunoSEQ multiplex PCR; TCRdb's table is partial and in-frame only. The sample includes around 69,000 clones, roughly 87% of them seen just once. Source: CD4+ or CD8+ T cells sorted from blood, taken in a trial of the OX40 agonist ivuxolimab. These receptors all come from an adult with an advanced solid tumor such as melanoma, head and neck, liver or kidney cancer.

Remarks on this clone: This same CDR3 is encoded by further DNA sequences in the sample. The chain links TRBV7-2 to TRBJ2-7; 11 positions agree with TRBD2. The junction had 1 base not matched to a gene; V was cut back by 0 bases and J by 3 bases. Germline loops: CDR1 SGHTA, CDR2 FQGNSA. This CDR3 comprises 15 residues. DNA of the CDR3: TGTGCCAGCAGCTTAGCCGGGACTAGCGGCTACGAGCAGTACTTC. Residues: CASSLAGTSGYEQYF.

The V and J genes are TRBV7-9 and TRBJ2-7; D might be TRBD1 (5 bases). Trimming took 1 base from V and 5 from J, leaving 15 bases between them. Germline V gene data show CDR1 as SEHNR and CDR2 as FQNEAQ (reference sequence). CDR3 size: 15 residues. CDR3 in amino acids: CASSLGFGQGHEQYF. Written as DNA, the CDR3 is TGTGCCAGCAGCTTAGGGTTCGGACAAGGGCACGAGCAGTACTTC.

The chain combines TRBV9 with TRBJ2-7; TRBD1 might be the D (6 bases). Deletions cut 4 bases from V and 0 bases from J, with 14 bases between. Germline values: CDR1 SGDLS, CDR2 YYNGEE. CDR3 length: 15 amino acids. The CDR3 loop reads CASSPRGQSSYEQYF. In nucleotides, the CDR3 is TGTGCCAGCAGCCCCCGGGGACAAAGCTCCTACGAGCAGTACTTC.

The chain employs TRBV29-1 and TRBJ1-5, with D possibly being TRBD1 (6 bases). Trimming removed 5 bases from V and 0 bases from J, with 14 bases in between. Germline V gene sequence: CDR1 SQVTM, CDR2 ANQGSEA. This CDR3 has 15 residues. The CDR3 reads CSVSLQGGSNQPQHF. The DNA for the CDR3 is TGCAGCGTTTCCCTACAGGGTGGTAGCAATCAGCCCCAGCATTTT.

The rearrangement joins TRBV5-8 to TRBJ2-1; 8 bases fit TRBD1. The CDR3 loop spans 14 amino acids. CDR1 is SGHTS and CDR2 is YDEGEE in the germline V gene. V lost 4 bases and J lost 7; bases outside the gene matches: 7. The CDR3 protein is CASSDTGGRNEQFF. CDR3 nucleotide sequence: TGTGCCAGCAGCGACACAGGGGGTCGGAATGAGCAGTTCTTC.

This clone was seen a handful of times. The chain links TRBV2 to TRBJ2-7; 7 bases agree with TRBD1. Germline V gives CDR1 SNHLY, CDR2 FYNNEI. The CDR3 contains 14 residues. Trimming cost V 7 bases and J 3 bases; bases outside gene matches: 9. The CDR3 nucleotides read TGTGCCAGCACTGAGGGGGCCGGGGTCTACGAGCAGTACTTC. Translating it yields CASTEGAGVYEQYF.

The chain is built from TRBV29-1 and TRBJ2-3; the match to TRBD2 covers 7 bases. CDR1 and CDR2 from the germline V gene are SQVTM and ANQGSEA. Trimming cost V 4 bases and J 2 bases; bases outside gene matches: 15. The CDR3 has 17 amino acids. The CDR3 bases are TGCAGCGTTGCCCATAATCCGACTAGCAGCTACACAGATACGCAGTATTTT. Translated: CSVAHNPTSSYTDTQYF.

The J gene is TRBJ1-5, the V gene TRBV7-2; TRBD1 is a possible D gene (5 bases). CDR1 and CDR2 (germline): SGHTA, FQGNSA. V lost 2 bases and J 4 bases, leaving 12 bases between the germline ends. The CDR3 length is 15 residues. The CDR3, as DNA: TGTGCCAGCAGCTTACAAGGGACTGCGAATCAGCCCCAGCATTTT. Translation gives CASSLQGTANQPQHF.

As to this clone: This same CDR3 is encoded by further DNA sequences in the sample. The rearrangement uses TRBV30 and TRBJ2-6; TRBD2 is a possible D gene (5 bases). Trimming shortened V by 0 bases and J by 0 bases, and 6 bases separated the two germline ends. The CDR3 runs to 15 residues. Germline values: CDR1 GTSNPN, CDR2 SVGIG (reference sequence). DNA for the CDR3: TGTGCCTGGAGTGTTGGAGGCTCTGGGGCCAACGTCCTGACTTTC. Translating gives CAWSVGGSGANVLTF.

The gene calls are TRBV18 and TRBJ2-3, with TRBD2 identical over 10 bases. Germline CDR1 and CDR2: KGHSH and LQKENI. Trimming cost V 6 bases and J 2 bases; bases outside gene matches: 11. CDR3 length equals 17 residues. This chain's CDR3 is CASSPPAAGGYTDTQYF. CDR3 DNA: TGTGCCAGCTCCCCGCCGGCAGCGGGAGGGTACACAGATACGCAGTATTTT.

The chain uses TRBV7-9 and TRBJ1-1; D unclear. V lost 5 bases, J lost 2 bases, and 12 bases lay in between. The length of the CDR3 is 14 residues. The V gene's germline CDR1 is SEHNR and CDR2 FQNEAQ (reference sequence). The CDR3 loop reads CASSLLTTNTEAFF. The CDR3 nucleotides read TGTGCCAGCAGCCTACTTACAACAAACACTGAAGCTTTCTTT.

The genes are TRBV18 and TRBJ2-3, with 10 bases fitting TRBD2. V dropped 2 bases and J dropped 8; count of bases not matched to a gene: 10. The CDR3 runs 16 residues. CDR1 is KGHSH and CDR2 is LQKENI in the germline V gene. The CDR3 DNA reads TGTGCCAGCTCACCAAGGACTAGCGGAGGCGAAGGTACGCAGTATTTT. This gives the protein CASSPRTSGGEGTQYF.

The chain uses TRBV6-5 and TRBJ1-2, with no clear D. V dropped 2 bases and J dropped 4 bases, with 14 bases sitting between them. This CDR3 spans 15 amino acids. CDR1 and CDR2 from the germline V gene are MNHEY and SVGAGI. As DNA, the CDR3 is TGTGCCAGCAGTTACCAGACAAGAGGTAGCTATGGCTACACCTTC. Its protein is CASSYQTRGSYGYTF.

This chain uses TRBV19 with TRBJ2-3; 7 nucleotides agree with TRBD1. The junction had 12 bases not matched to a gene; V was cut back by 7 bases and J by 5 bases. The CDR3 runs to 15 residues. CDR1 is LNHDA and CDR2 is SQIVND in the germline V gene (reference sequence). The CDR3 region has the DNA TGTGCCAGTACCCCAGACAGGGCCCGGGGAGATACGCAGTATTTT. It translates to CASTPDRARGDTQYF.

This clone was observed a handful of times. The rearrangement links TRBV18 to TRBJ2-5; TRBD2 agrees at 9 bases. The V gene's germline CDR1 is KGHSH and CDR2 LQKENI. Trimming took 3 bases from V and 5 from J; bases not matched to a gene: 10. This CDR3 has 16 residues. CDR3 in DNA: TGTGCCAGCTCACCCTTGCTAGCGGGAACTGCGGAGACCCAGTACTTC. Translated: CASSPLLAGTAETQYF. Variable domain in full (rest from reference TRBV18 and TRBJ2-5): NAGVMQNPRHLVRRRGQEARLRCSPMKGHSHVYWYRQLPEEGLKFMVYLQKENIIDESGMPKERFSAEFPKEGPSILRIQQVVRGDSAAYFCASSPLLAGTAETQYFGPGTRLLVL.

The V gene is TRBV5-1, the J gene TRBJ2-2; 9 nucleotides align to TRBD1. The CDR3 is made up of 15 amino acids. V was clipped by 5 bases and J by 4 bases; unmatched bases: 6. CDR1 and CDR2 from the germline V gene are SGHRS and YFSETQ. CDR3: CASRGQGGTTGELFF. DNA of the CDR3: TGCGCCAGCAGGGGACAGGGAGGGACCACCGGGGAGCTGTTTTTT.

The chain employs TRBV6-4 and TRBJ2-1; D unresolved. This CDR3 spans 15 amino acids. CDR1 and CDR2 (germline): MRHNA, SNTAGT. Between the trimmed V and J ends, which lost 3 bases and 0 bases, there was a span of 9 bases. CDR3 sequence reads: CASSEEWGSYNEQFF. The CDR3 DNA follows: TGTGCCAGCAGTGAAGAGTGGGGCTCCTACAATGAGCAGTTCTTC.

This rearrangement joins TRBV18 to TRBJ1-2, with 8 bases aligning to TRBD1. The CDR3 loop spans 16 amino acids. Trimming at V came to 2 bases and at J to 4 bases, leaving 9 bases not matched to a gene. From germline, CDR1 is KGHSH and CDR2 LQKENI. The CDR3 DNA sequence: TGTGCCAGCTCACCAACCGGACAGGGTATCGGCTATGGCTACACCTTC. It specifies CASSPTGQGIGYGYTF. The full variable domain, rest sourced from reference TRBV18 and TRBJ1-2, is NAGVMQNPRHLVRRRGQEARLRCSPMKGHSHVYWYRQLPEEGLKFMVYLQKENIIDESGMPKERFSAEFPKEGPSILRIQQVVRGDSAAYFCASSPTGQGIGYGYTFGSGTRLTVV.

The CDR3 region has the DNA TGTGCCAGCACCCTACATACCCAGGGGCTTACCTACGAGCAGTACTTC. Translated, it gives CASTLHTQGLTYEQYF. V is TRBV28 and J is TRBJ2-7, with D perhaps TRBD1 (6 bases). The CDR3 loop spans 16 amino acids. Germline CDR1 MDHEN, CDR2 SYDVKM. V dropped 7 bases and J dropped 2 bases, with 21 bases sitting between them. The full variable domain, completed using reference TRBV28 and TRBJ2-7, is DVKVTQSSRYLVKRTGEKVFLECVQDMDHENMFWYRQDPGLGLRLIYFSYDVKMKEKGDIPEGYSVSREKKERFSLILESASTNQTSMYLCASTLHTQGLTYEQYFGPGTRLTVT.

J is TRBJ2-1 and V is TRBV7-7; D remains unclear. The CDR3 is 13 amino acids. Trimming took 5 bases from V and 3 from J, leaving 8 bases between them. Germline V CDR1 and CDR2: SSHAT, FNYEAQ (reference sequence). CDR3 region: CASSRDNYNEQFF. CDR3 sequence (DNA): TGTGCCAGCAGCCGAGACAACTACAATGAGCAGTTCTTC.